These 18 T cell receptor beta chains were sequenced from one sample in a study of Tregs in tolerant kidney transplant recipients. Recipients received nonmyeloablative bone marrow transplants from related graft donors, with transient mixed chimerism. Sequenced by immunoSEQ multiplex PCR; TCRdb stores in-frame clones only, minus some. Here the sample spans roughly 80,000 clones, roughly nine tenths being singletons. Sequenced material: CD4+ T cells from blood (PBMCs), taken 24 months after the transplant. The receptors here all came from a human patient who received a combined kidney and bone marrow transplant. Some T cells may originate from the graft donor.

CDR3 bases: TGCGCCAGCCTTAACAGGGGGCGGCGAGAGACCCAGTACTTC. This gives the protein CASLNRGRRETQYF. The gene calls are TRBV10-1 and TRBJ2-5; the match to TRBD1 covers 9 bases. The length of the CDR3 is 14 residues. From germline, CDR1 is WNHNN and CDR2 SYGVQD (reference sequence). V shed 8 bases and J 4 bases; nucleotides not matched to a gene: 8.

This chain connects TRBV2 to TRBJ2-5; 8 bases match TRBD1. Trimming took 5 bases from V and 2 from J; bases not matched to a gene: 4. There are 14 residues in the CDR3. CDR1 is SNHLY, CDR2 FYNNEI, per germline. CDR3 residues: CASSPNRGQETQYF. CDR3 in DNA: TGTGCCAGCAGTCCTAACAGGGGGCAAGAGACCCAGTACTTC. Complete variable domain (other parts from reference TRBV2 and TRBJ2-5): EPEVTQTPSHQVTQMGQEVILRCVPISNHLYFYWYRQILGQKVEFLVSFYNNEISEKSEIFDDQFSVERPDGSNFTLKIRSTKLEDSAMYFCASSPNRGQETQYFGPGTRLLVL.

This chain connects TRBV4-1 to TRBJ2-1, with 9 bases aligning to TRBD2. This CDR3 spans 21 amino acids. The V and J ends lost 1 base and 1 base, in that order; junction bases with no gene match: 17. From germline, CDR1 is MGHRA and CDR2 YSYEKL. The CDR3 DNA is TGCGCCAGCAGCCAAGGTCTTTTTGCGGGGGGGCCTAGTAGTTCCTACAATGAGCAGTTCTTC. It encodes CASSQGLFAGGPSSSYNEQFF.

The chain combines TRBV5-5 with TRBJ2-7; the D is unclear. The germline V and J ends were trimmed by 2 bases and 2 bases, with 8 bases remaining between them. The germline gives CDR1 SGHKS, CDR2 YYEKEE (reference sequence). The length of the CDR3 is 13 residues. The chain's CDR3 is CASSLTRAYEQYF. The CDR3 bases are TGTGCCAGCAGCTTAACTCGAGCCTACGAGCAGTACTTC.

Worth noting for this clone: Because the CDR3's place on the DNA is in doubt, the DNA is left out and the CDR3 is given as listed by TCRdb. The chain employs TRBV21-1 and TRBJ1-2; TRBD1, the table's D call, lacks a check against the DNA. TRBV21-1 corresponds to a pseudogene. From its first to its last residue, the CDR3 has 17 amino acids. This chain's CDR3 is CASSKVGRGTLLCGYTF.

The gene calls are TRBV4-3 and TRBJ1-2; a weak D match, TRBD1 (5 bases). V gave up 5 bases and J gave up 8 bases, with 18 bases separating them. Germline assignment: CDR1 LGHNA and CDR2 YSLEER. The CDR3 has 14 amino acids. The CDR3 here is CASSWTTLGGGYTF. Written as DNA, the CDR3 is TGCGCCAGCAGCTGGACAACCCTCGGAGGGGGCTACACCTTC.

The genes are TRBV4-3 and TRBJ1-3, with a weak D call TRBD1 (6 bases). From germline, CDR1 is LGHNA and CDR2 YSLEER. V was pared by 0 bases and J by 1 base, with 7 bases between. This CDR3 is 15 amino acids long. In DNA, the CDR3 is TGCGCCAGCAGCCAAGACCAGGGGTCTGGAAACACCATATATTTT. Translation: CASSQDQGSGNTIYF.

The V call is TRBV7-9, the J call TRBJ1-2, with a tentative D call TRBD1 (6 bases). Trimming left V 5 bases short and J 10 bases short, with 20 bases between. CDR3 length equals 14 residues. Per germline, CDR1 SEHNR and CDR2 FQNEAQ (reference sequence). CDR3 nucleotide sequence: TGTGCCAGCAGCGCGACCGTACAGGGAGACCCCTACACCTTC. This translates into CASSATVQGDPYTF.

The CDR3 sequence is CASSPPAGGLRNEQFF. For the CDR3, the DNA is TGTGCCAGCTCACCACCGGCAGGGGGACTTAGGAATGAGCAGTTCTTC. The chain couples TRBV18 to TRBJ2-1, with D possibly being TRBD1 (7 bases). V was pared by 0 bases and J by 7 bases, with 16 bases between. This CDR3 is built from 16 residues. The germline V gene has CDR1 KGHSH and CDR2 LQKENI.

The chain carries TRBV5-1 and TRBJ2-1, with D hard to call. This CDR3 has 15 amino acids. Germline V gives CDR1 SGHRS, CDR2 YFSETQ. V shed 4 bases and J shed 6 bases, with 17 bases lying between them. In DNA form, the CDR3 reads TGCGCCAGCAGCCCCGGGTTGAGAGGCGGCAATGAGCAGTTCTTC. Translated: CASSPGLRGGNEQFF.

V is TRBV7-6 and J is TRBJ2-7; 8 bases match TRBD1. Losses at the gene ends were 5 bases for V and 3 bases for J; bases not matched to a gene: 6. CDR1 SGHVS and CDR2 FNYEAQ come from the germline V gene. This CDR3 contains 14 residues. The CDR3 is CASSLGQGGYEQYF. For the CDR3, the DNA is TGTGCCAGCAGCCTAGGACAGGGTGGCTACGAGCAGTACTTC.

This sequence joins TRBV14 and TRBJ2-3; 7 nucleotides match TRBD2. Germline V CDR1 and CDR2: SGHDN, FVKESK. This CDR3 region has 13 residues. The ends lost 4 bases at V and 7 bases at J; junction bases unmatched: 5. The CDR3 bases are TGTGCCAGCAGCCCGATACTAGCGCATACGCAGTATTTT. This translates into CASSPILAHTQYF.

V and J are TRBV5-1 and TRBJ2-3; D is ambiguous. This CDR3 contains 16 residues. Per germline, CDR1 SGHRS and CDR2 YFSETQ. V was trimmed by 0 bases and J by 6 bases, leaving 17 bases between them. CDR3: CASSLDGQSFVDTQYF. For the CDR3, the DNA is TGCGCCAGCAGCTTGGATGGGCAGTCCTTTGTTGATACGCAGTATTTT.

This clone was counted a single time. The chain has TRBV25-1 and TRBJ1-2; D is uncertain. Germline CDR1 is MGHDK and CDR2 is SYGVNS. Trimming took 1 base from V and 6 from J, leaving 15 bases between them. There are 15 residues in the CDR3. The CDR3 DNA sequence: TGTGCCAGCAGTGAATCGAGGCGCGGCGACCATGGCTACACCTTC. Amino acid sequence: CASSESRRGDHGYTF.

This clone was detected only once. The chain joins TRBV6-1 to TRBJ2-3; 7 positions match TRBD2. CDR3 size: 16 residues. In germline, CDR1 is MNHNS, CDR2 SASEGT. V trimming: 1 base; J trimming: 3 bases; junction bases outside the gene matches: 7. The CDR3 reads CASSEVKGEGTDTQYF. The CDR3 region has the DNA TGTGCCAGCAGTGAAGTTAAAGGGGAGGGAACAGATACGCAGTATTTT.

The chain has TRBV7-6 and TRBJ2-3; 7 bases line up with TRBD2. The CDR3 contains 13 residues. J gave up 14 bases and V 5 bases, and 13 bases lay outside the gene matches. Germline-derived CDR1 and CDR2 are SGHVS and FNYEAQ. The CDR3, as DNA: TGTGCCAGCAGCAATCAAGGACTAGTTCTTTTGTATTTT. Translating it yields CASSNQGLVLLYF.

As to this clone: This specimen includes other DNA sequences encoding the same CDR3. This rearrangement joins TRBV6-4 to TRBJ1-6; the D is unclear. V was clipped by 4 bases and J by 7 bases, with 11 bases between them. Germline loops: CDR1 MRHNA, CDR2 SNTAGT. There are 14 residues in the CDR3. The DNA of the CDR3 is TGTGCCAGCAGTGTTCATAGCGGAAATTCACCCCTCCACTTT. Encoded protein: CASSVHSGNSPLHF.

The V gene is TRBV10-3, the J gene TRBJ1-1; D remains unclear. The CDR3 spans 13 residues. The V gene's germline CDR1 is ENHRY and CDR2 SYGVKD. Trimming stripped 4 bases from V and 2 bases from J, with 8 bases between. This CDR3 reads CAISGRINTEAFF. The CDR3 bases are TGTGCCATCAGTGGGCGGATAAACACTGAAGCTTTCTTT.